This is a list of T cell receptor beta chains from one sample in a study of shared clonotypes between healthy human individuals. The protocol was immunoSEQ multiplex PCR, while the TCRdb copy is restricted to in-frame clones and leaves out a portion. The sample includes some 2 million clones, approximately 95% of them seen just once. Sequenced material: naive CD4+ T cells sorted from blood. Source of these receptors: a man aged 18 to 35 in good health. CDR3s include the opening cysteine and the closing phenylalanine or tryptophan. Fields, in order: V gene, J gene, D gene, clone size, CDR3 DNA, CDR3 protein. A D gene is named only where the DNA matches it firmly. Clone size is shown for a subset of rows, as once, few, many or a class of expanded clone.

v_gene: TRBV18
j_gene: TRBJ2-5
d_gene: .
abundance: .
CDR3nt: TGTGCCAGCTCACCTCGACAACAAGAGACCCAGTACTTC
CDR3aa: CASSPRQQETQYF

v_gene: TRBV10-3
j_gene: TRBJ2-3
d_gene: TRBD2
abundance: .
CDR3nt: TGTGCCATCAGCGGGACTAGCGACACAGATACGCAGTATTTT
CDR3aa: CAISGTSDTDTQYF

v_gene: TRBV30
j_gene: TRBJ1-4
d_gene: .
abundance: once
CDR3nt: TGTGCCTGGATCTCAGGACAGACAACTAATGAAAAACTGTTTTTT
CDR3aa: CAWISGQTTNEKLFF

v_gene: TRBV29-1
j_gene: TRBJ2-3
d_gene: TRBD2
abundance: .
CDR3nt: TGCAGCGGCAGCGGGAGGTTGTCAGATACGCAGTATTTT
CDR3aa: CSGSGRLSDTQYF

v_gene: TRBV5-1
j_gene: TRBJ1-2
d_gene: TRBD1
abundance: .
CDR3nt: TGCGCCAGCAGCTCGGCAAAGACAGGGGGGGACTATGGCTACACCTTC
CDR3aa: CASSSAKTGGDYGYTF

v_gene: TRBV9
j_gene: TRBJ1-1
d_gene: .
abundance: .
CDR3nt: TGTGCCAGCAGCCCGTTGGGGACGGGCATGAACACTGAAGCTTTCTTT
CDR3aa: CASSPLGTGMNTEAFF

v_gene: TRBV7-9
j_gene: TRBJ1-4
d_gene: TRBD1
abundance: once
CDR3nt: TGTGCCAGCAGCTCCAAACCCGGGACAGGGGGCGAAAAACTGTTTTTT
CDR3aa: CASSSKPGTGGEKLFF

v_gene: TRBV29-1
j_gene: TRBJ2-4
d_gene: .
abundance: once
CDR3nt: TGCAGCGTAGGATACCGGGACCGATTAGGGGTCAGGATTCAGTACTTC
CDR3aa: CSVGYRDRLGVRIQYF

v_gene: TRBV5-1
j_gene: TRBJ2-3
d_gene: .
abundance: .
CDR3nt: TGCGCCAGCAGCCCCCCGGACCCCACAGATACGCAGTATTTT
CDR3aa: CASSPPDPTDTQYF

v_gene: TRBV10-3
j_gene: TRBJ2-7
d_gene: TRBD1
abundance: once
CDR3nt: TGTGCCATCAGAGGACAGGGGGCTATCTACGAGCAGTACTTC
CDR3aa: CAIRGQGAIYEQYF

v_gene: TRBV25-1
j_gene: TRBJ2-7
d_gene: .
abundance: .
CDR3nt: TGTGCCAGCCCGGGACTCAGCTCCTACGAGCAGTACTTC
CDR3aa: CASPGLSSYEQYF

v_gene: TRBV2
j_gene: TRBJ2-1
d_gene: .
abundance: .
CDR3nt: TGTGCCAGCAGTGCTTTCGGGGGAAATATAAATGAGCAGTTCTTC
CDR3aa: CASSAFGGNINEQFF

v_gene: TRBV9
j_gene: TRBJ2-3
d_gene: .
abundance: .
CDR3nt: TGTGCCAGCAGCGTAGAGGGTTACTTCACAGATACGCAGTATTTT
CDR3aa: CASSVEGYFTDTQYF

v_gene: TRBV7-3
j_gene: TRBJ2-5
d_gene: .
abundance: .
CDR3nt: TGTGCCAGCAGCGCCGTTCAGGGCAGACAAGAGACCCAGTACTTC
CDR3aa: CASSAVQGRQETQYF

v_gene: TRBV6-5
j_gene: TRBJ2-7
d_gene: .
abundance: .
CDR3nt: TGTGCCAGCAGCCGTACTAGTTACGAGCAGTACTTC
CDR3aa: CASSRTSYEQYF

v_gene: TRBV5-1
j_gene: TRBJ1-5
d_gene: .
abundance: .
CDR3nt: TGCGCCAGCAGTAATGGGGATAGCAATCAGCCCCAGCATTTT
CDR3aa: CASSNGDSNQPQHF

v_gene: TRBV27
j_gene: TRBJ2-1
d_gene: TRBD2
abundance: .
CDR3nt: TGTGCCAGCAGTTTATCGCCCTCTCAGCGGGGATCCTACAATGAGCAGTTCTTC
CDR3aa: CASSLSPSQRGSYNEQFF

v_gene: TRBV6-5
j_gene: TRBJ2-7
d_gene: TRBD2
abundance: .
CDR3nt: TGTGCCAGCAGCAAACCCGGGACTAGCGGCGAGCAGTACTTC
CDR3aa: CASSKPGTSGEQYF

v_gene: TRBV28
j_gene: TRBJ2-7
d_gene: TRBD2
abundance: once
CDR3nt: TGTGCCAGCAGTCCTCTAGCGGGAGGGGTTGGGTACTTC
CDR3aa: CASSPLAGGVGYF

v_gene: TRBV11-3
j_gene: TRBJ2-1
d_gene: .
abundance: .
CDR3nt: TGTGCCAGCAGCGTGAACAATGAGCAGTTCTTC
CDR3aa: CASSVNNEQFF